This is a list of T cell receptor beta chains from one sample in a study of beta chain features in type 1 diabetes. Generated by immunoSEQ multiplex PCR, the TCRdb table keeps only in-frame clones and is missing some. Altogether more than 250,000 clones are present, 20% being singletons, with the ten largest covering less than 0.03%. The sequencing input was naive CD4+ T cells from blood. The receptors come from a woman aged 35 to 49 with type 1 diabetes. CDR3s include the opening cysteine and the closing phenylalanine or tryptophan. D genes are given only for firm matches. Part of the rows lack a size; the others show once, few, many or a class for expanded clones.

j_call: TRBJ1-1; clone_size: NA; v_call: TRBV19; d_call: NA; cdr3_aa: CASSIGVRERRFLAEAFF; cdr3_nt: TGTGCCAGTAGTATAGGAGTCCGGGAGCGCCGATTTCTAGCTGAAGCTTTCTTT
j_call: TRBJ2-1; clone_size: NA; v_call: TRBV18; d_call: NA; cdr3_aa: CASSRGGDEQFF; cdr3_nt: TGTGCCAGCTCACGGGGCGGGGATGAGCAGTTCTTC
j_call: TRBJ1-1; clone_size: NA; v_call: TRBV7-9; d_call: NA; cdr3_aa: CASSPLDGEAFF; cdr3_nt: TGTGCCAGCAGTCCACTAGACGGTGAAGCTTTCTTT
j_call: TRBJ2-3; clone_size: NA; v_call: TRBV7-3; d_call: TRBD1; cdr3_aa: CASSLTGQGSTDTQYF; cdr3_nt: TGTGCCAGCAGCCTAACGGGACAGGGGAGCACAGATACGCAGTATTTT
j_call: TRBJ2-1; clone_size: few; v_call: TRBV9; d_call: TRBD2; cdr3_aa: CASSLSGSTYNEQFF; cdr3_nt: TGTGCCAGCAGCCTTAGCGGGAGTACCTACAATGAGCAGTTCTTC
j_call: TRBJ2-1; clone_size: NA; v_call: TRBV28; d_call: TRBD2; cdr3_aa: CASVVTAGVPNEQFF; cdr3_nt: TGTGCCAGCGTCGTAACAGCGGGAGTTCCCAATGAGCAGTTCTTC
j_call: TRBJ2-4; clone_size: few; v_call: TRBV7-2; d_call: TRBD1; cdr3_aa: CASSLSLGQGLNIQYF; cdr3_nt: TGTGCCAGCAGCTTAAGCCTGGGACAGGGGTTGAACATTCAGTACTTC
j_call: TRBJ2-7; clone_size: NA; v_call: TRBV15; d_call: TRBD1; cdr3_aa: CATSRVRYRQGSEQYF; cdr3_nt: TGTGCCACCAGCAGAGTCCGCTATAGACAGGGATCCGAGCAGTACTTC
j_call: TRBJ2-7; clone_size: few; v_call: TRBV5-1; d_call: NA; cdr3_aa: CASTRSDSPYEQYF; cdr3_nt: TGCGCCAGCACCCGGTCGGACAGTCCCTACGAGCAGTACTTC
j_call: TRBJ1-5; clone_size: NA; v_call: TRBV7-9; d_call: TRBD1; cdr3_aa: CASSLAVGGGQPQHF; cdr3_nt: TGTGCCAGCAGCTTAGCTGTCGGAGGGGGCCAGCCCCAGCATTTT
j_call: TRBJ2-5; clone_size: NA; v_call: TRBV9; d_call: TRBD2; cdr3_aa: CASSVGGREETQYF; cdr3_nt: TGTGCCAGCAGCGTGGGAGGGAGAGAAGAGACCCAGTACTTC
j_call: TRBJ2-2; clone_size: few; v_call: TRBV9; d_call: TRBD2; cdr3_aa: CASSVDHPGGAGGELFF; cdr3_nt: TGTGCCAGCAGCGTAGATCATCCCGGGGGGGCCGGCGGGGAGCTGTTTTTT
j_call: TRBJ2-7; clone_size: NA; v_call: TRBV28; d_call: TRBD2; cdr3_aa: CASSPGSAGGDYEQYF; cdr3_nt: TGTGCCAGCAGTCCTGGGTCAGCGGGGGGGGATTACGAGCAGTACTTC
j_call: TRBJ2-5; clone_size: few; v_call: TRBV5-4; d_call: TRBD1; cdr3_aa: CASSLQGEETQYF; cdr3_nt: TGTGCCAGCAGCCTACAGGGGGAAGAGACCCAGTACTTC
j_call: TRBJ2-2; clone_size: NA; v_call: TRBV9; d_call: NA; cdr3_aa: CASSVASGNTGELFF; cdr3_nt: TGTGCCAGCAGCGTAGCTTCCGGTAACACCGGGGAGCTGTTTTTT
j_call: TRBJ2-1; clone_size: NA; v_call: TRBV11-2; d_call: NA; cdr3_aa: CASSLGGSSYNEQFF; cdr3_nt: TGTGCCAGCAGCTTAGGAGGGAGCTCCTACAATGAGCAGTTCTTC
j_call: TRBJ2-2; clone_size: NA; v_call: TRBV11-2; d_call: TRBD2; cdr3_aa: CASSPSGGNTGELFF; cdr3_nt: TGTGCCAGCAGCCCTAGCGGGGGGAACACCGGGGAGCTGTTTTTT
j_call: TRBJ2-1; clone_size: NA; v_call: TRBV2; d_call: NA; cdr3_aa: CASSDRGVASDEQFF; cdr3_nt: TGTGCCAGCAGTGATCGTGGGGTAGCGAGCGATGAGCAGTTCTTC
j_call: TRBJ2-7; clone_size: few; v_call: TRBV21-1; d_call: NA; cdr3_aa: CASSNGGRSYEQYF; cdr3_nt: TGTGCCAGCAGCAATGGGGGCAGATCCTACGAGCAGTACTTC
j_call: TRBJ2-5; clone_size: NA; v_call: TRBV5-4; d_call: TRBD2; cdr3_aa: CASSPAGREETQYF; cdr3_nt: TGTGCCAGCAGCCCAGCGGGAAGGGAAGAGACCCAGTACTTC
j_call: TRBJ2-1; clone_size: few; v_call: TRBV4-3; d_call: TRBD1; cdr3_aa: CASSQSRQGSAFF; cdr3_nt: TGCGCCAGCAGCCAATCTAGACAGGGCTCGGCGTTCTTC
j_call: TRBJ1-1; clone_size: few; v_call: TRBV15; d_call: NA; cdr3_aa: CATSRDNRLNTEAFF; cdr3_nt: TGTGCCACCAGCAGAGATAACAGATTGAACACTGAAGCTTTCTTT
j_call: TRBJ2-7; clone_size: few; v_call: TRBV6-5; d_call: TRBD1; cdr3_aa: CASSGQGESYEQYF; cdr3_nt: TGTGCCAGCAGTGGACAGGGAGAATCCTACGAGCAGTACTTC
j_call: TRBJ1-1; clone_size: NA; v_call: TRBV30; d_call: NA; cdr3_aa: CAWTPDSSNTEAFF; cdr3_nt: TGTGCCTGGACCCCGGACAGCTCAAACACTGAAGCTTTCTTT
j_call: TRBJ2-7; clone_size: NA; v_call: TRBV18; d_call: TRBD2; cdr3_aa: CASSPLGLAYEQYF; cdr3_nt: TGTGCCAGCTCACCATTGGGACTAGCGTACGAGCAGTACTTC
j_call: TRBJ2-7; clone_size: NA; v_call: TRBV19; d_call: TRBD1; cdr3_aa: CASNSGVGTGAYEQYF; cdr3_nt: TGTGCCAGTAACAGTGGGGTCGGGACAGGGGCCTACGAGCAGTACTTC
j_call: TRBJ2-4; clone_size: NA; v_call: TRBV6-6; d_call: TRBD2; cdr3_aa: CASSPRGTSGGIQYF; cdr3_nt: TGTGCCAGCAGCCCCCGAGGGACTAGCGGTGGCATTCAGTACTTC
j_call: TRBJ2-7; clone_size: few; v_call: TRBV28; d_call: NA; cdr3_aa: CASSLLGPTYEQYF; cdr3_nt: TGTGCCAGCAGTTTGCTGGGGCCCACCTACGAGCAGTACTTC
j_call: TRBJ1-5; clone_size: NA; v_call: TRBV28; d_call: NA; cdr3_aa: CASSFFRDNQPQHF; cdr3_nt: TGTGCCAGCAGTTTCTTCAGGGACAATCAGCCCCAGCATTTT
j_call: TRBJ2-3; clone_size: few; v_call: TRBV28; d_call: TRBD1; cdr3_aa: CASSFVSGTGLADTQYF; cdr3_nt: TGTGCCAGCAGTTTCGTATCCGGGACAGGGTTGGCAGATACGCAGTATTTT
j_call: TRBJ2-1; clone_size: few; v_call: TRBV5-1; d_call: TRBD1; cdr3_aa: CASSGTGEGEQFF; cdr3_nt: TGCGCCAGCAGCGGGACAGGGGAGGGTGAGCAGTTCTTC